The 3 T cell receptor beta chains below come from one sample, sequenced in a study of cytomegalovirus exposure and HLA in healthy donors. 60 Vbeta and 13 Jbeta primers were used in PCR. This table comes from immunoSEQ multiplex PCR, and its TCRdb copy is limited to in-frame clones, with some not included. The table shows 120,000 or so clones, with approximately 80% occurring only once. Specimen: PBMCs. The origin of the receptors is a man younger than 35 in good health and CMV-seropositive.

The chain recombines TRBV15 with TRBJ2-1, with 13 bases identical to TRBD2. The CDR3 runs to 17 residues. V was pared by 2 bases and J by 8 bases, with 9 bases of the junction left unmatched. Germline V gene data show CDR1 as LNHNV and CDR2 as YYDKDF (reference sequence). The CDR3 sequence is CATSRPLLAGGPDEQFF. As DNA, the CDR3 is TGTGCCACCAGCAGACCCCTACTAGCGGGGGGGCCGGATGAGCAGTTCTTC.

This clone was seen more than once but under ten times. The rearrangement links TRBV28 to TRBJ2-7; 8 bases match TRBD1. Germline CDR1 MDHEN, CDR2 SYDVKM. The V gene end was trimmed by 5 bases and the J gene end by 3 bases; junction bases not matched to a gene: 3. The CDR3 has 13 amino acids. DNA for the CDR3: TGTGCCAGCAGTCCAGGGGGCTTCTACGAGCAGTACTTC. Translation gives CASSPGGFYEQYF.

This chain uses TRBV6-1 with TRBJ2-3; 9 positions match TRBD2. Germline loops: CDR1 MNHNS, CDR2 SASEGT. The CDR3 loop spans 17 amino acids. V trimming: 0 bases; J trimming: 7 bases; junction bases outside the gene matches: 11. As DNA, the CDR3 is TGTGCCAGCAGTGAAGCGGAAGGCGGGAGGGATCCAAATACGCAGTATTTT. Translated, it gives CASSEAEGGRDPNTQYF.